The 18 T cell receptor beta chains listed next were all sequenced from one sample in a study of CD8 T cells in ankylosing spondylitis. Antigen specificity for these receptors is unknown. MiXCR, applied by TCRdb to the 5' RACE reads, yields one record per CDR3 protein. The sample records roughly 700,000 distinct CDR3 sequences, around 20% being singletons. Study-level points and caveats: Roughly eight highly homologous variants made up a TCR beta motif that seemed to typify ankylosing spondylitis blood.

Input material: blood, either unsorted or a sorted T cell fraction (not recorded which). All receptors come from a male donor with ankylosing spondylitis.

This clonotype occurred a few times. This chain uses TRBV27 with TRBJ1-5; no definite D call. CDR1 MNHEY and CDR2 SMNVEV come from the germline V gene (reference sequence). This CDR3 is built from 13 residues. Trimming removed 8 bases at V and 7 bases at J, with 15 bases between. CDR3 sequence (DNA): TGTGCCAGCGCGGTCGGGGAAGACCAGCCCCAGCATTTT. Translating gives CASAVGEDQPQHF.

The chain employs TRBV30 and TRBJ1-1; D is unresolved. The V gene lost 4 bases and the J gene lost 7 bases, with 10 bases spanning the gap. The CDR3 is 11 amino acids. Germline values: CDR1 GTSNPN, CDR2 SVGIG (reference sequence). The CDR3 loop is CAWNQEDEAFF. CDR3 coding DNA: TGTGCCTGGAATCAGGAAGATGAAGCTTTCTTT.

V is TRBV5-6 and J is TRBJ2-4; D unclear. In germline, CDR1 is SGHDT, CDR2 YYEEEE. CDR3 size: 15 residues. Deletions cut 4 bases from V and 0 bases from J, with 11 bases between. The CDR3 coding sequence is TGTGCCAGCAGCGTGGACGGCCTAGCCAAAAACATTCAGTACTTC. This gives the protein CASSVDGLAKNIQYF. The complete variable domain, with remaining parts taken from reference TRBV5-6 and TRBJ2-4, reads DAGVTQSPTHLIKTRGQQVTLRCSPKSGHDTVSWYQQALGQGPQFIFQYYEEEERQRGNFPDRFSGHQFPNYSSELNVNALLLGDSALYLCASSVDGLAKNIQYFGAGTRLSVL.

The chain couples TRBV6-1 to TRBJ2-3; the match to TRBD1 covers 7 bases. Germline CDR1 is MNHNS and CDR2 is SASEGT. Losses at the gene ends were 4 bases for V and 2 bases for J; bases not matched to a gene: 9. CDR3 length: 16 residues. In nucleotides, the CDR3 is TGTGCCAGCAGTGCGTACACAGGGGACATCACAGATACGCAGTATTTT. The encoded protein is CASSAYTGDITDTQYF.

This chain links TRBV25-1 with TRBJ1-1; the D is unclear. Germline V CDR1 and CDR2: MGHDK, SYGVNS. V lost 1 base and J lost 5, with 14 bases in between. The length of the CDR3 is 15 residues. In DNA form, the CDR3 reads TGTGCCAGCAGTGAATTGGAAGGAGTGGGGACTGAAGCTTTCTTT. Protein: CASSELEGVGTEAFF.

V usage is TRBV7-9 and J usage is TRBJ2-5, with TRBD1 matching over 7 bases. This CDR3 contains 16 residues. Germline values: CDR1 SEHNR, CDR2 FQNEAQ (reference sequence). The V segment lost 0 bases and the J segment 0 bases; nucleotides outside the gene matches: 4. The CDR3 sequence: CASSLAGQNYQETQYF. The CDR3 DNA follows: TGTGCCAGCAGCTTAGCGGGACAGAATTACCAAGAGACCCAGTACTTC.

The table lists this clonotype with many counts. The chain joins TRBV11-2 to TRBJ2-7; D is uncertain. Germline V CDR1 and CDR2: SGHAT, FQNNGV. V was cut by 0 bases and J by 2 bases, with 14 bases left in between. The CDR3 extends over 16 amino acids. The DNA of the CDR3 is TGTGCCAGCAGCTTAGATTTTGGAGAGAGACCCTACGAGCAGTACTTC. It yields the protein CASSLDFGERPYEQYF.

This clonotype occurred many times. The chain couples TRBV14 to TRBJ2-1, with no clear D. With 1 base removed from V and 7 bases from J, the gap between germline ends came to 8 bases. The CDR3 is 13 amino acids. Germline CDR1 and CDR2: SGHDN and FVKESK. The CDR3 bases are TGTGCCAGCAGCCAAGCAAGTCTGAATGAGCAGTTCTTC. This codes for CASSQASLNEQFF.

The table lists this clonotype with a few counts. This sequence joins TRBV20-1 and TRBJ1-5; no definite D call. CDR1 is DFQATT, CDR2 SNEGSKA, per germline (reference sequence). Trimming left V 1 base short and J 4 bases short, with 14 bases between. The CDR3 is made up of 15 amino acids. CDR3 bases: TGCAGTGCTAGAGCCGGAGGGATGGGGAATCAGCCCCAGCATTTT. The encoded protein is CSARAGGMGNQPQHF.

J is TRBJ2-1 and V is TRBV12-3 or TRBV12-4; TRBD2 agrees at 9 bases. This CDR3 comprises 13 residues. V shed 5 bases, J shed 8 bases, and the junction held 4 bases outside the gene matches. The CDR3 is CASSIGGRDEQFF. The CDR3 DNA reads TGTGCCAGCAGTATTGGCGGGAGGGATGAGCAGTTCTTC.

This clonotype was observed a handful of times. CDR3 sequence (DNA): TGCAGTGCTAACCCCAGGGACAGAGTCTACGAGCAGTACTTC. Translation: CSANPRDRVYEQYF. This chain links TRBV20-1 with TRBJ2-7; TRBD1 matches at 7 bases. V trimming: 4 bases; J trimming: 3 bases; junction bases outside the gene matches: 9. The CDR3 consists of 14 residues. Germline V lookup: CDR1 DFQATT, CDR2 SNEGSKA (reference sequence).

The J gene is TRBJ2-4, the V gene TRBV29-1; 9 bases line up with TRBD2. V was clipped by 6 bases and J by 2 bases; unmatched bases: 8. Germline lookup yields CDR1 SQVTM and CDR2 ANQGSEA. This CDR3 contains 15 residues. CDR3: CSVLGAGGPKNIQYF. For the CDR3, the DNA is TGCAGCGTCCTCGGGGCGGGAGGGCCCAAAAACATTCAGTACTTC.

V usage is TRBV5-1 and J usage is TRBJ2-3; TRBD2 aligns across 13 bases. The CDR3 extends over 15 amino acids. V trimming: 5 bases; J trimming: 4 bases; junction bases outside the gene matches: 4. Germline V lookup: CDR1 SGHRS, CDR2 YFSETQ. The CDR3 here is CASRATSGGADTQYF. CDR3 sequence (DNA): TGCGCCAGCAGAGCCACTAGCGGGGGGGCAGATACGCAGTATTTT.

This clonotype has more than one count but fewer than ten. The CDR3: CASSPPGVSTDTQYF. CDR3 DNA: TGTGCCAGCAGCCCCCCCGGGGTTAGCACAGATACGCAGTATTTT. The rearrangement uses TRBV7-9 and TRBJ2-3, with a tentative D call TRBD2 (5 bases). In germline, CDR1 is SEHNR, CDR2 FQNEAQ (reference sequence). The V end was cut by 5 bases, the J end by 0 bases, with 12 bases between. The CDR3 length is 15 residues.

Only a few counts were recorded for this clonotype. The chain uses TRBV12-3 or TRBV12-4 and TRBJ1-2; D perhaps matches TRBD1 (6 bases). Deletions cut 4 bases from V and 4 bases from J, with 22 bases between. CDR3 size: 17 residues. CDR3 nucleotides: TGTGCCAGCAGTTCCCCCGGGACAAACCCGAGCGGCTATGGCTACACCTTC. It yields the protein CASSSPGTNPSGYGYTF.

V usage is TRBV20-1 and J usage is TRBJ2-7; D unclear. This CDR3 is built from 12 residues. V was pared by 5 bases and J by 1 base, with 9 bases between. Germline values: CDR1 DFQATT, CDR2 SNEGSKA (reference sequence). CDR3 coding DNA: TGCAGTGCTCCTGTCCTTTCCTACGAGCAGTACTTC. It encodes CSAPVLSYEQYF.

The V gene is TRBV10-3, the J gene TRBJ2-1, with 9 bases aligning to TRBD1. The CDR3 contains 15 residues. The germline V gene has CDR1 ENHRY and CDR2 SYGVKD. V lost 4 bases, J lost 4 bases, and 5 bases stayed unmatched. The CDR3 sequence: CAISGHRGPYNEQFF. The CDR3 region has the DNA TGTGCCATCAGTGGGCACAGGGGGCCTTACAATGAGCAGTTCTTC.

A few counts support this clonotype. This chain links TRBV20-1 with TRBJ1-1, with 7 positions matching TRBD1. Losses at the gene ends were 3 bases for V and 7 bases for J; bases not matched to a gene: 11. The length of the CDR3 is 14 residues. Looked up from germline, CDR1 is DFQATT and CDR2 is SNEGSKA (reference sequence). In nucleotides, the CDR3 is TGCAGTGCTAGTAGGGCCGACAGGGTGAATGAAGCTTTCTTT. Protein: CSASRADRVNEAFF.